The source of this TCR beta chain is a study of cytomegalovirus exposure and HLA in healthy donors. Study in general: Researchers previously reported finding fewer than 140 million unique TCR beta sequences from 150 million to 200 million T cells. Overall study findings and caveats: When presence/absence was analysed, sequencing depth was taken to be roughly uniform across donors. It was reported in a later analysis that an Asian-associated ancestry cluster showed fewer N-insertions than the roughly 710-donor mean. Most TCRs appeared rarely, but some public TCRs recurred in many donors.

Germline lookup yields CDR1 MNHEY and CDR2 SVGAGI. This CDR3 has 13 amino acids. V shed 2 bases and J shed 2 bases, with 7 bases lying between them. PCR involved 60 Vbeta and 13 Jbeta primers. Libraries were prepared by immunoSEQ multiplex PCR; TCRdb keeps only in-frame clonotypes and omits some of them. The table lists about 160,000 clones, more than 75% of them singletons. A note on this clone: Its antigen is still unknown.

The source is a girl between 10 and 17 years old in good health and CMV-seropositive. Material: PBMCs. The V call is TRBV6-5, the J call TRBJ2-7; no firm D call. CDR3 sequence: CASSYEQTYEQYF. In DNA form, the CDR3 reads TGTGCCAGCAGTTACGAACAGACCTACGAGCAGTACTTC.